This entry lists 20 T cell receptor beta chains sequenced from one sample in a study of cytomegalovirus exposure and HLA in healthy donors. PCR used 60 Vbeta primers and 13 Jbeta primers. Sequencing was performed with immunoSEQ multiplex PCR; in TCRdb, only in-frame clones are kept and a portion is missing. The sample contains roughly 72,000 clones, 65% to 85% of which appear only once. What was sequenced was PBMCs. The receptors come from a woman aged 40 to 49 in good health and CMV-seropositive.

As DNA, the CDR3 is TGTGCCAGCATGTGGTTCGCTAGCGGGAGTTCAACAGATACGCAGTATTTT. This gives the protein CASMWFASGSSTDTQYF. The chain employs TRBV2 and TRBJ2-3, with 10 bases fitting TRBD2. Losses at the gene ends were 7 bases for V and 3 bases for J; bases not matched to a gene: 13. Germline V lookup: CDR1 SNHLY, CDR2 FYNNEI. The CDR3 has 17 residues.

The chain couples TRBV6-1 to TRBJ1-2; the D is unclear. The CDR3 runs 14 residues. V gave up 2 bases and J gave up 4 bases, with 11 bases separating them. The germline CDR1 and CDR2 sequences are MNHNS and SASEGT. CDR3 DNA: TGTGCCAGCAGTGAACAGGCAGTAGGCTATGGCTACACCTTC. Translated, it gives CASSEQAVGYGYTF.

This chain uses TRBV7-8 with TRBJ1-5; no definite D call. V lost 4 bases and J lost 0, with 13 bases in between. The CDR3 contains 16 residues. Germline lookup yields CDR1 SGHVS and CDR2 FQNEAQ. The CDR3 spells CASSSRLEISNQPQHF. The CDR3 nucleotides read TGTGCCAGCAGCTCCCGACTCGAGATTAGCAATCAGCCCCAGCATTTT.

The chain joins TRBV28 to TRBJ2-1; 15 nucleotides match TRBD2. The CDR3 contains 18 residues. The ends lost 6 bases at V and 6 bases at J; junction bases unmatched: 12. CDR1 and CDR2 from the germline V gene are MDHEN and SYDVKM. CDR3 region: CASSLFGGLAGGRNEQFF. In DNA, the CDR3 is TGTGCCAGCAGCCTATTTGGGGGACTAGCGGGAGGCCGCAATGAGCAGTTCTTC.

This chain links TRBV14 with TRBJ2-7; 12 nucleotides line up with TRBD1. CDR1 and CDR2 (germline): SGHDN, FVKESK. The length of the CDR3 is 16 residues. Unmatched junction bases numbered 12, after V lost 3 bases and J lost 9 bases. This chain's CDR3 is CASSHGNRDRGRWQYF. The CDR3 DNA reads TGTGCCAGCAGCCACGGGAACCGGGACAGGGGGCGTTGGCAGTACTTC.

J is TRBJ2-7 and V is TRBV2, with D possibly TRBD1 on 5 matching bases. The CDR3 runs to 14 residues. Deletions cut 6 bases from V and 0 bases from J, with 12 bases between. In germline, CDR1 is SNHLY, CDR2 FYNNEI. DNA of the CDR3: TGTGCCAGCAGAGCTACAGGTGGCTCCTACGAGCAGTACTTC. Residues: CASRATGGSYEQYF.

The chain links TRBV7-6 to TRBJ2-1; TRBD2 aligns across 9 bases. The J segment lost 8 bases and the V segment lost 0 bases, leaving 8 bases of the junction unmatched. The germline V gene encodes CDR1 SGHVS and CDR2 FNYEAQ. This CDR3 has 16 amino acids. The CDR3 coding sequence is TGTGCCAGCAGCTTAGCGAGGTCTAGCGGGGCGGATGAGCAGTTCTTC. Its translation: CASSLARSSGADEQFF.

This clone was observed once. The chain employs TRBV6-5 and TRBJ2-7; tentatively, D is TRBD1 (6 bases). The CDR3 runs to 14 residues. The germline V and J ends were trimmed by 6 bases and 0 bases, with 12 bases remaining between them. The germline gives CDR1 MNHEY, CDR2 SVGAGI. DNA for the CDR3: TGTGCCAGCAGGCCCGACAGGAGCTCCTACGAGCAGTACTTC. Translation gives CASRPDRSSYEQYF.

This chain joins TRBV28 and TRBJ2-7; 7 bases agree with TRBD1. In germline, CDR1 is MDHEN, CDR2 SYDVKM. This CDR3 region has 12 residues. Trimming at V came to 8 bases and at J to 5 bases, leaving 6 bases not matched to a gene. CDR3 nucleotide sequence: TGTGCCAGCTTTGACAGGGACCACGAGCAGTACTTC. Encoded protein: CASFDRDHEQYF.

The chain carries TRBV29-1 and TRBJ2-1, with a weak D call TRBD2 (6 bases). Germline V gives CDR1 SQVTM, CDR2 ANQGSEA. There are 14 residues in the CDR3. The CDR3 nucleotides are TGCAGAGAGCCGGGACTTCTTCACTACAATGAGCAGTTCTTC. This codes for CREPGLLHYNEQFF.

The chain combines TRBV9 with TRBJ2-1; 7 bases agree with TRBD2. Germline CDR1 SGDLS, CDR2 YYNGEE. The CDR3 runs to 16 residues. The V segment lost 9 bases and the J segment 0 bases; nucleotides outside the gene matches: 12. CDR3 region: CATARGGGSSYNEQFF. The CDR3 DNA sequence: TGTGCCACCGCGAGGGGCGGGGGAAGCTCCTACAATGAGCAGTTCTTC.

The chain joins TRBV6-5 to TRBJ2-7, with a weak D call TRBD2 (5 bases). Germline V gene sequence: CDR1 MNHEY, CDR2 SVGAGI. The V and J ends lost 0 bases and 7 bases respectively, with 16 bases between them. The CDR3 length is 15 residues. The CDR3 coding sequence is TGTGCCAGCAGTTACTCGAGGCCAGGTTCGGGGGAGCAGTACTTC. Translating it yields CASSYSRPGSGEQYF.

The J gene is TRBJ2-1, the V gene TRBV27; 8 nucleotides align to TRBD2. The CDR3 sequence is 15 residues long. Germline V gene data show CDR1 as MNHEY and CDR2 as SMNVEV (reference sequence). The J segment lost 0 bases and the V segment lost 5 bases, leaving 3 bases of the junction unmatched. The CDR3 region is CASSLSGVSYNEQFF. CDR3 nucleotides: TGTGCCAGCAGTCTTAGCGGGGTCTCCTACAATGAGCAGTTCTTC.

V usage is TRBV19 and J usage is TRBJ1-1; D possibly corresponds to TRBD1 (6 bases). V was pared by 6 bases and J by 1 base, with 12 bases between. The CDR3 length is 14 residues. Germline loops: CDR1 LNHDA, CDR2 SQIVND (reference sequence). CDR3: CASSHGQKNTEAFF. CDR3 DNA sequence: TGTGCCAGTAGCCATGGACAGAAGAACACTGAAGCTTTCTTT.

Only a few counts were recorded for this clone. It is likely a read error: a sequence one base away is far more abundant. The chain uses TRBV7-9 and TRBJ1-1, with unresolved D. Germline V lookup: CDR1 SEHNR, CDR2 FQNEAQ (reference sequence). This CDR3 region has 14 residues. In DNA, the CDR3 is TGTACCAGCAGCTTAAGAACCGGAGTGACTGAAGCTTTCTTT. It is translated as CTSSLRTGVTEAFF.

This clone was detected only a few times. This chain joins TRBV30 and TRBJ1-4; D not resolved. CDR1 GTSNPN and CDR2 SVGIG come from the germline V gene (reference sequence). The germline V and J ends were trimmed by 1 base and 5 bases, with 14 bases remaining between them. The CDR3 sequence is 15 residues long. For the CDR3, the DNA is TGTGCCTGGAGTGAGAGAGGGCGACAAAATGAAAAACTGTTTTTT. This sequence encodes CAWSERGRQNEKLFF.

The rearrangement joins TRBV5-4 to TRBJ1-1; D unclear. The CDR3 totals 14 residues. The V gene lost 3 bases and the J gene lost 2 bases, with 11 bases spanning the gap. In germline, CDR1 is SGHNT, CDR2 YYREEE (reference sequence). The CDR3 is CASSSGLSNTEAFF. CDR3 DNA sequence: TGTGCCAGCAGCTCCGGACTTTCTAACACTGAAGCTTTCTTT.

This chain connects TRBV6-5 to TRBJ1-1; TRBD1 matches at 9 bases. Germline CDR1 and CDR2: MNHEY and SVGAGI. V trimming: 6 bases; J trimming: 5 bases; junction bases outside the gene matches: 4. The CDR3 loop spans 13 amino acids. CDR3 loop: CASRGTGLTEAFF. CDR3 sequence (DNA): TGTGCCAGCAGGGGGACAGGGCTGACTGAAGCTTTCTTT.

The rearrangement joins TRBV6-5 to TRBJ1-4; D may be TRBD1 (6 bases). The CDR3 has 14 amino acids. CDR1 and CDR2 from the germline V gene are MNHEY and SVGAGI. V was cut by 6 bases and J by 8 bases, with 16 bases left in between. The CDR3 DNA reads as TGTGCCAGCAGGGGGGGGCCAGGGCAAGAAAAACTGTTTTTT. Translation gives CASRGGPGQEKLFF.

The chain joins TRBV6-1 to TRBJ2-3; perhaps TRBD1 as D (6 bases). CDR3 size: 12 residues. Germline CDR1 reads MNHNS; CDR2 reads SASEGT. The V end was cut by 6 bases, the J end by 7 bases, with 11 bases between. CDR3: CASSWDKNTQYF. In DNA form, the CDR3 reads TGTGCCAGCAGCTGGGACAAAAATACGCAGTATTTT.